The rows below give T cell receptor beta chains drawn from one sample of a study of blood T cell repertoires in COVID-19. The repertoire was sequenced with immunoSEQ multiplex PCR; TCRdb's copy has only in-frame clones and lacks some. This table has some 260,000 clones, 82% appearing once. The sequencing input was peripheral blood. The origin of the receptors is a woman between 18 and 29 years old with acute or convalescent COVID-19. Each CDR3 is given with its conserved first and last residue. Only part of the rows carry a size: once, few, many, or a class if the clone is expanded.

abundance: -; v_gene: TRBV7-8; CDR3aa: CASSLVTGESYEQYF
abundance: -; v_gene: TRBV28; CDR3aa: CASSFPTSGRALSYEQYF
abundance: few; v_gene: TRBV19; CDR3aa: CATGTSPLYEQYF
abundance: -; v_gene: TRBV19; CDR3aa: CAISSGRITGELFF
abundance: -; v_gene: TRBV6-6; CDR3aa: CASSYDSGLAGETQYF
abundance: once; v_gene: TRBV29-1; CDR3aa: CSGNRDLYNEQFF
abundance: -; v_gene: TRBV28; CDR3aa: CASGVDQGPGANVLTF
abundance: -; v_gene: TRBV27; CDR3aa: CAGEASYGYTF
abundance: -; v_gene: TRBV9; CDR3aa: CASSYSGRASHEQYF
abundance: -; v_gene: TRBV15; CDR3aa: CATSRDTRQGRQPQHF
abundance: -; v_gene: TRBV10-1; CDR3aa: CASSTRKTDRGTWGPQHF
abundance: -; v_gene: TRBV6-2/TRBV6-3; CDR3aa: CASSYGATVGAFF